The rows below give T cell receptor beta chains drawn from one sample of a study of vaccination and CD4 T cells after COVID-19. The antigens these receptors bind are not known. TCRdb fed the PCR reads into MiXCR, producing one record per CDR3 protein. This table has 13,000 to 15,000 distinct CDR3 sequences, about 28% appearing once. Sequenced material: cultured CD4+ T cells from blood. The receptors were gathered from a human donor with COVID-19. Both conserved end residues are part of each CDR3. The D gene is left open where the match is weak. Expanded clones are given a class, and other clones once, few, many or no size at all.

J gene	clone size	V gene	D gene	CDR3 DNA	CDR3 protein
TRBJ1-2	NA	TRBV20-1	TRBD1	TGCAGTGCTGGACAGGGGGTCCTTGCCTACACCTTC	CSAGQGVLAYTF
TRBJ1-2	few	TRBV6-1	NA	TGTGCCAGCAGTCCCGGGACGGGTTTCTATGGCTACACCTTC	CASSPGTGFYGYTF
TRBJ2-7	few	TRBV20-1	NA	TGCAGTGCTAGACCGCCCCTAGCAGCCTACGAGCAGTACTTC	CSARPPLAAYEQYF
TRBJ1-2	few	TRBV20-1	NA	TGCAGTGCTAGAGGCGCGGCGGGGGGGGGCTATGGCTACACCTTC	CSARGAAGGGYGYTF
TRBJ1-2	medium-sized	TRBV7-9	TRBD1	TGTGCCAGCAGCTCAGGACAGGGGTCCTATGGCTACACCTTC	CASSSGQGSYGYTF
TRBJ2-2	NA	TRBV4-3	NA	TGCGCCAGCAGCCAAGATCCAAGCACCGGGGAGCTGTTTTTT	CASSQDPSTGELFF
TRBJ2-5	few	TRBV30	TRBD2	TGTGCCTGGAGTTTAAGCGGGGCCGGGGGGACCCAGTACTTC	CAWSLSGAGGTQYF
TRBJ2-7	few	TRBV7-3	NA	TGTGCCAGCAGCTTATACCTGCGGCCCTACGAGCAGTACTTC	CASSLYLRPYEQYF
TRBJ2-2	NA	TRBV6-2/TRBV6-3	NA	TGTGCCAGCAGTTATCGGCCCCCCAGGGTTACGAACACCGGGGAGCTGTTTTTT	CASSYRPPRVTNTGELFF
TRBJ2-3	NA	TRBV7-2	TRBD2	TGTGCCAGCAGCTTAAGTGGATCTAGCGGGGGATTCACAGATACGCAGTATTTT	CASSLSGSSGGFTDTQYF
TRBJ2-2	NA	TRBV27	NA	TGTGCCAGCAAACACAGGGAGCCCACCGGGGAGCTGTTTTTT	CASKHREPTGELFF
TRBJ2-3	few	TRBV20-1	NA	TGCAGTGCTAGAGCCCTGGGAGAAACAGATACGCAGTATTTT	CSARALGETDTQYF
TRBJ2-5	NA	TRBV11-2	NA	TGTGCCAGCAGCTTGGCCAGACGGATTCAAGAGACCCAGTACTTC	CASSLARRIQETQYF
TRBJ1-5	few	TRBV6-2/TRBV6-3	NA	TGTGCCAGCATCGCAATCGGGGATCAGCCCCAGCATTTT	CASIAIGDQPQHF
TRBJ1-5	few	TRBV20-1	TRBD1	TGCAGTGCTACAGGGGAAAGGGGGCTCCAGCATTTT	CSATGERGLQHF
TRBJ2-3	NA	TRBV20-1	NA	TGCAGTGCTAGTAGCCTGACGAGCACAGATACGCAGTATTTT	CSASSLTSTDTQYF
TRBJ2-2	NA	TRBV2	NA	TGTGCCAGCAGCCCATTTGGGGGGGGCGGGGCCGGGGAGCTGTTTTTT	CASSPFGGGGAGELFF
TRBJ2-5	few	TRBV6-1	TRBD1	TGTGCCACCAGGGCAGGGGGCCTTTATGAGACCCAGTACTTC	CATRAGGLYETQYF
TRBJ1-3	NA	TRBV6-1	NA	TGTGCCAGCAGGGGAACGGGGCTAGGAAACACCATATATTTT	CASRGTGLGNTIYF
TRBJ2-1	NA	TRBV20-1	TRBD1	TGCAGTGCCGGACAGGGGGGTTACAATGAGCAGTTCTTC	CSAGQGGYNEQFF
TRBJ2-7	once	TRBV11-3	NA	TGTGCCAGCAGCCCGGAGGGGGCGTCCTACGAGCAGTACTTC	CASSPEGASYEQYF
TRBJ1-5	NA	TRBV19	NA	TGTGCCAGTAGTATCCAACAGGAATTTAGCAATCAGCCCCAGCATTTT	CASSIQQEFSNQPQHF
TRBJ1-1	few	TRBV19	NA	TGTGCCAGTAGTATTCGGGCCGAGAACACTGAAGCTTTCTTT	CASSIRAENTEAFF
TRBJ1-2	few	TRBV19	NA	TGTGCCAGCTCGGCGACAGACTACACTAACTATGGCTACACCTTC	CASSATDYTNYGYTF
TRBJ1-6	medium-sized	TRBV30	TRBD1	TGTGCCTGGAGGACAGGGGGATCCTATAATTCACCCCTCCACTTT	CAWRTGGSYNSPLHF
TRBJ2-5	few	TRBV19	TRBD2	TGTGCCAGTAGTCCCCCCCCACTAGCGGGGGCCCAAGAGACCCAGTACTTC	CASSPPPLAGAQETQYF
TRBJ2-5	few	TRBV7-2	TRBD2	TGTGCCAGCAGCTTAGCCCTAGCGGGGGGTCAACGGCAAGAGACCCAGTACTTC	CASSLALAGGQRQETQYF
TRBJ2-2	NA	TRBV7-2	NA	TGTGCCAGCAGCCAACAGGGTATCACCGGGGAGCTGTTTTTT	CASSQQGITGELFF
TRBJ1-1	NA	TRBV9	NA	TGTGCCAGCAGCCAGGGGCAGGGGAGTACTGAAGCTTTCTTT	CASSQGQGSTEAFF
TRBJ1-1	NA	TRBV20-1	NA	TGCAGTGCTAGAGATTTTATGTGGACTGAAGCTTTCTTT	CSARDFMWTEAFF
TRBJ2-3	NA	TRBV6-1	NA	TGTGCCAGCAGTGAAGGGGGGCCAAGCACAGATACGCAGTATTTT	CASSEGGPSTDTQYF
TRBJ1-6	NA	TRBV24-1	NA	TGTGCCACCATGCGGGTCCCCGGGACCTATGGTTCACCCCTCCACTTT	CATMRVPGTYGSPLHF
TRBJ2-7	NA	TRBV4-2	TRBD2	TGTGCCAGCAGCCACCCTACCGCGGGGGGCTCCTACGAGCAGTACTTC	CASSHPTAGGSYEQYF
TRBJ2-3	NA	TRBV5-4	TRBD2	TGTGCCAGCAGCTTGGCTAGCGGGAGCACAGATACGCAGTATTTT	CASSLASGSTDTQYF
TRBJ2-3	NA	TRBV12-3/TRBV12-4	NA	TGTGCCAGCAGTTTTCTAGCGACGTTATCAGATACGCAGTATTTT	CASSFLATLSDTQYF
TRBJ2-2	few	TRBV25-1	NA	TGTGCCAGTTCCAACACCGGGGAGCTGTTTTTT	CASSNTGELFF
TRBJ1-4	NA	TRBV19	NA	TGTGCCAGTAGTAGGCAGGGAGGGTTTCGTGAAAAACTGTTTTTT	CASSRQGGFREKLFF
TRBJ2-5	few	TRBV30	NA	TGTGCCTGGAGTGTATCGGGGGCAAGAGAGACCCAGTACTTC	CAWSVSGARETQYF
TRBJ1-2	NA	TRBV6-5	NA	TGTGCCAGCAGTTACGGGGGCTACTATGGCTACACCTTC	CASSYGGYYGYTF
TRBJ2-3	few	TRBV5-4	TRBD2	TGTGCCAGCAGCTCAGCGGGGGACAAGACAGATACGCAGTATTTT	CASSSAGDKTDTQYF
TRBJ1-2	NA	TRBV7-2	TRBD1	TGTGCCAGCAGCGCACAGGGGAACGGCTACACCTTC	CASSAQGNGYTF
TRBJ2-4	NA	TRBV19	TRBD1	TGTGCCAGTATGAGGGACAGTATTTCCAAAAACATTCAGTACTTC	CASMRDSISKNIQYF
TRBJ2-7	few	TRBV20-1	NA	TGCAGTGCTCACCATGGGGGCCAGTACTTC	CSAHHGGQYF
TRBJ1-6	medium-sized	TRBV27	NA	TGTGCCAGCAGTTTACCCAGGGGTGGTGGGGCCCTCCACTTT	CASSLPRGGGALHF
TRBJ2-7	NA	TRBV6-5	NA	TGTGCCAGCAGTTACGCCCCGACACAGAGCTCCTACGAGCAGTACTTC	CASSYAPTQSSYEQYF
TRBJ1-4	NA	TRBV27	NA	TGTGCCAGCAGGCCAATTAGGAGGGAGGCTAATGAAAAACTGTTTTTT	CASRPIRREANEKLFF
TRBJ1-4	NA	TRBV6-5	NA	TGTGCCAGCAGTTACCTTACGAGGAGTGAAAAACTGTTTTTT	CASSYLTRSEKLFF
TRBJ1-2	NA	TRBV11-3	NA	TGTGCCAGCAGCCCCGGGACCCAGTACTATGGCTACACCTTC	CASSPGTQYYGYTF